Given below is one TCR beta chain in context. Its target is not known. This sample is drawn from a study of shared clonotypes between healthy human individuals. Broader study findings: Sequencing of the sorted subsets was shown by rarefaction to be incomplete despite large depth. Memory subsets generally showed smaller estimated richness than naive subsets did.

The repertoire was sequenced with immunoSEQ multiplex PCR; TCRdb's copy has only in-frame clones and lacks some. The data show a few hundred thousand clones, 80% to 90% seen once. Healthy HIV-negative adults with no recent acute infections or vaccinations were recruited as donors. This CDR3 is 14 amino acids long. V lost 0 bases to trimming and J lost 2 bases, with 8 bases between them. The germline CDR1 and CDR2 sequences are SGHNT and YYREEE (reference sequence). Sequenced material: memory CD8+ T cells sorted from blood. Noted subset: CD45RO+ cells pooled with CCR7-negative TemRA cells. The receptor's source is a man between 18 and 29 years old in good health. The V gene is TRBV5-4, the J gene TRBJ1-2, with a possible D match to TRBD1 (5 bases). CDR3: CASSLVGANYGYTF. In DNA form, the CDR3 reads TGTGCCAGCAGCTTGGTAGGGGCGAACTATGGCTACACCTTC.